The 11 T cell receptor beta chains listed next were all sequenced from one sample in a study of T cell clonality in common variable immunodeficiency (dated by TCRdb to the mid-2010s). Library method: the immunoSEQ multiplex PCR assay. TCRdb limited this immuneACCESS table to in-frame rearrangements with V and J called. A share of clones is missing; checked studies link under half to unresolved V genes, and the rest is unexplained. The table gives approximately 44,000 clones for this sample, with none occurring only once. About 3% of the sample comes from the top ten. Sequencing was carried out using peripheral blood mononuclear cells. These receptors were obtained from a person between 18 and 75 years old in good health.

This clone was detected many times. The read ends 3 residues early relative to the CDR3; the germline J gene fills the gap. The chain couples TRBV5-1 to TRBJ2-3; 10 positions match TRBD2. CDR3 length: 17 residues. Per germline, CDR1 SGHRS and CDR2 YFSETQ. J was trimmed by 1 base and V by 0 bases; bases with no gene match: 5. The CDR3 protein is CASSLGLAGVGTDTQYF. The sequenced part of the CDR3 DNA is TGCGCCAGCAGCTTGGGGCTAGCGGGAGTAGGCACAGATACG.

This clone was seen repeatedly, ten times or more. The DNA read from the CDR3 is TGTGCCAGCTCACCTAAGGGGGGGCACACTGAA. Translating it yields CASSPKGGHTE. The CDR3, in full, reads CASSPKGGHTEAFF. The chain has TRBV18 and TRBJ1-1; maybe TRBD1 (6 bases). The read stops 3 residues short of the end of the CDR3; the missing end is completed from the germline J gene. Trimming stripped 3 bases from V and 3 bases from J, with 11 bases between. CDR1 and CDR2 from the germline V gene are KGHSH and LQKENI. The CDR3 is 14 residues long.

This clone was picked up many times. The read comes to an end 3 residues before the CDR3 does, leaving the germline J gene to fill in the end. V is TRBV19 and J is TRBJ2-1; TRBD2 might be the D (6 bases). The germline V gene encodes CDR1 LNHDA and CDR2 SQIVND (reference sequence). Between the trimmed V and J ends, which lost 5 bases and 0 bases, there was a span of 11 bases. The CDR3 runs to 15 residues. The CDR3 loop is CASSWAGSSYNEQFF. Incomplete CDR3 DNA: TGTGCCAGTAGTTGGGCGGGGAGCTCCTACAATGAG. The full variable domain, its missing parts supplied by reference TRBV19 and TRBJ2-1, is DGGITQSPKYLFRKEGQNVTLSCEQNLNHDAMYWYRQDPGQGLRLIYYSQIVNDFQKGDIAEGYSVSREKKESFPLTVTSAQKNPTAFYLCASSWAGSSYNEQFFGPGTRLTVL.

This clone has at least ten counts. Coverage ceases 3 residues before the CDR3 finishes, and the germline J gene fills in the end. This sequence joins TRBV20-1 and TRBJ2-3, with 10 bases matching TRBD2. The germline V gene encodes CDR1 DFQATT and CDR2 SNEGSKA (reference sequence). The CDR3 runs 15 residues. The V and J ends lost 3 bases and 1 base, in that order; junction bases with no gene match: 4. The covered CDR3 bases are TGCAGTGCTAGGAAGACTAGCGGGCGCACAGATACG. Its protein is CSARKTSGRTDT. The full CDR3 reads CSARKTSGRTDTQYF.

This clone was counted ten times or more. The read ends 3 residues before the CDR3 terminus; that terminus is restored from the germline J gene. This chain connects TRBV5-1 to TRBJ1-1; 11 bases are a match to TRBD1. J gave up 1 base and V 4 bases, and 18 bases lay outside the gene matches. The CDR3 has 20 amino acids. CDR1 and CDR2 (germline): SGHRS, YFSETQ. CDR3 amino acids: CASSPTGTGGIFGRNTEAFF. CDR3 DNA, as far as it was read: TGCGCCAGCAGCCCCACCGGGACAGGGGGAATTTTCGGACGGAACACTGAA.

For this clone: With the read ending 3 residues before the CDR3 end, the germline J gene is used to fill in that end. The V gene is TRBV27, the J gene TRBJ2-7, with 8 positions matching TRBD1. V was clipped by 3 bases and J by 3 bases; unmatched bases: 10. The CDR3 consists of 16 residues. Germline V lookup: CDR1 MNHEY, CDR2 SMNVEV (reference sequence). The part of the CDR3 DNA that was read is TGTGCCAGCAGTTTGACGGCGGGAACAGGGGGCTACGAG. It codes for CASSLTAGTGGYE. The entire CDR3 sequence reads CASSLTAGTGGYEQYF.

This clone was counted ten times or more. Read coverage stops 3 residues before the CDR3 terminus; the germline J gene supplies the remainder. V gene TRBV20-1 combines with J gene TRBJ1-1, with TRBD1 identical over 8 bases. Germline CDR1 reads DFQATT; CDR2 reads SNEGSKA (reference sequence). This CDR3 comprises 13 residues. This CDR3 is CSAYDRGKLEAFF. The CDR3 DNA, read in part, is TGCAGTGCCTACGACAGGGGAAAATTGGAA.

CDR3 protein: CASSVAGTGDYEQYF. CDR3 DNA (partial): TGTGCCAGCAGCGTCGCCGGGACAGGGGATTACGAG. This sequence joins TRBV4-2 and TRBJ2-7, with 10 bases aligning to TRBD1. The read comes to an end 3 residues before the CDR3 does, leaving the germline J gene to fill in the end. V was pared by 5 bases and J by 4 bases, with 8 bases of the junction left unmatched. The CDR3 covers 15 residues. In germline, CDR1 is LGHNA, CDR2 YNFKEQ.

This clone was found many times. The missing CDR3 end, 3 residues past where the read stops, is filled in from the germline J gene. The chain links TRBV20-1 to TRBJ2-1; 7 nucleotides line up with TRBD2. Trimming took 0 bases from V and 3 from J; bases not matched to a gene: 8. The CDR3 covers 16 residues. Germline-derived CDR1 and CDR2 are DFQATT and SNEGSKA (reference sequence). The CDR3 protein is CSARDLAGGVYNEQFF. CDR3 bases read: TGCAGTGCTAGAGATTTAGCGGGTGGGGTCTACAATGAG.

This clone was detected many times. The covered CDR3 bases are TGTGCCAGCAGTGACTCCGGGACTACAGATACG. Its protein is CASSDSGTTDT. The complete CDR3 sequence is CASSDSGTTDTQYF. The chain links TRBV6-4 to TRBJ2-3, with D possibly matching TRBD2 (6 bases). Coverage ceases 3 residues before the CDR3 finishes, and the germline J gene fills in the end. The CDR3 is 14 amino acids. The V gene's germline CDR1 is MRHNA and CDR2 SNTAGT. V was shortened by 0 bases and J by 3 bases, with 7 bases between the two germline ends.

This clone has a count of ten or more. The CDR3 is cut off 3 residues early in the read; its end comes from the germline J gene. This chain connects TRBV30 to TRBJ2-2; a weak D match, TRBD1 (6 bases). The germline gives CDR1 GTSNPN, CDR2 SVGIG (reference sequence). Trimming left V 0 bases short and J 6 bases short, with 14 bases between. This CDR3 spans 15 amino acids. CDR3 loop: CAWSVMGATAGELFF. The part of the CDR3 DNA that was read is TGTGCCTGGAGTGTAATGGGGGCCACCGCCGGGGAG.